This record looks at one T cell receptor (beta chain) sequence and its context. What it binds is not known. The sample comes from a study of T cells after posttransplantation cyclophosphamide. Whole-study results and caveats: TRB overlap between skin or GI tissue T cells and blood was limited. Later post-transplant blood repertoires were often dominated by donor CD8+ memory clones. TRB clonality was highly associated with recipient CMV seropositivity and reactivation.

CDR1 LNHDA and CDR2 SQIVND come from the germline V gene (reference sequence). The CDR3 is made up of 14 amino acids. V was clipped by 5 bases and J by 6 bases, with 17 bases between them. TCRdb's table, derived via immunoSEQ multiplex PCR, lists solely in-frame clones and lacks some. This sample has around 34,000 clones, each found more than once. The sequencing input was PBMCs. The sequence derives from a woman in her 50s in good health and a related stem cell transplant donor. This rearrangement joins TRBV19 to TRBJ2-7, with D uncertain. CDR3 DNA sequence: TGTGCCAGTAGTGCGCACTTTTCTCTCATCGAGCAGTACTTC. The encoded protein is CASSAHFSLIEQYF.